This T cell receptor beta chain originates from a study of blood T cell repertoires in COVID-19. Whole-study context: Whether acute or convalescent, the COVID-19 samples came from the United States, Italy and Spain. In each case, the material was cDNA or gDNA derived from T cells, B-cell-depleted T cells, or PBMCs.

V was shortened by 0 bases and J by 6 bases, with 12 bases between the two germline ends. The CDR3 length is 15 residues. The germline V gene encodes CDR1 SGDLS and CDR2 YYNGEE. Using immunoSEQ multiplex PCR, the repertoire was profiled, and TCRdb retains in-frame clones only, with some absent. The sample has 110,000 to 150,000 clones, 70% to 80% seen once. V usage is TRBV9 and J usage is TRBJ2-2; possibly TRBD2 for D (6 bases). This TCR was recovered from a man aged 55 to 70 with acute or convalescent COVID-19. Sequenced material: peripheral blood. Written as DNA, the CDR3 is TGTGCCAGCAGCGTAGTCCCCGAGCGGGCCGGGGAGCTGTTTTTT. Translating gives CASSVVPERAGELFF.